This T cell receptor beta chain was observed in a study of blood T cell repertoires in COVID-19 (dated by TCRdb to 2020 to 2021). Broadly, across the study: Samples from collaborators originated in the United States, Italy and Spain and spanned both the acute and convalescent phases of COVID-19. The material from the prospective study consisted of cDNA or gDNA derived from T cells, B-cell-depleted T cells, or PBMCs. Subjects who had been exposed to COVID-19, were actively infected with it, or had recovered from it provided the deeply sampled blood TCRbeta repertoires that made up the dataset. The repertoires were released in a freely available public database intended as a resource for research on the immune response to SARS-CoV-2. Samples came from the ongoing ImmuneRACE study (first 160 participants) plus 1,254 subjects from 6 global collaborators. The sample metadata nearly always contained a de-identified subject ID, COVID-19 status, age in years and sex. Where available, HLA class I and class II types were taken from metadata supplied by the sample provider and were not determined by assay-based typing. What the study reported, not specific to this receptor: The amount of clinical and demographic metadata varied by source and participant and was provided uncurated.

The germline V gene supplies CDR1 SGHNT and CDR2 YENEEA. From the cysteine up to the phenylalanine, the CDR3 has a length of 13 residues. The read is trimmed to its CDR3 DNA, 39 bases read in frame from base 1. Trimming costs V 5 bases and J 4 bases, and their ends lie 11 bases apart. TCRbeta CDR3 regions were amplified from genomic DNA by means of the immunoSEQ Assay, a bias-controlled multiplex PCR. Regarding the original processing steps: Nucleated cell counts per sample were estimated from amplification of reference gene primers within the assay. To quantify the absolute abundance of each unique TCRbeta CDR3 rearrangement, sequence reads were collapsed and filtered. For each sample, productive Simpson clonality was calculated as the square root of Simpson's diversity index over productive rearrangements. In its TCRdb copy, this immuneACCESS table keeps in-frame sequences only and misses some clones. Where compared with another copy, unresolved V genes explain less than half of these, and the others have no known cause. V and J calls plus clone size are reproduced from that table; the DNA served to infer D and trimming. In all, the sample holds 150,000 to 200,000 clones, and 78% of those were seen once. 17% of the sample is taken by the ten largest.

Enrolling through a virtual design, the prospective study's participants ranged in age from roughly 18 to 89 years and lived across roughly 23 United States geographic areas. Cohort assignment in the prospective study relied on participant-reported clinical history from a screening survey and a study questionnaire. Recovered participants in ImmuneRACE Cohort 3 were defined as having two consecutive negative NP/OP PCR tests, clearance from a healthcare professional, or resolution of symptoms. Mobile phlebotomists in the prospective study collected whole blood, serum and a nasopharyngeal or oropharyngeal swab from every participant. Over an approximately 2-month period, participants in the prospective study had the option of providing additional blood draws and questionnaires. Before DNA extraction, prospective study blood samples were shipped either frozen or at room temperature. This clone has a single count. The specificity of this receptor is unknown. Base qualities are not at hand, and no much larger clone is one base apart.

Sequencing was performed on PBMCs or T cells enriched from blood (not recorded which). The clonotype was recovered from a woman between 50 and 59 years old who had recovered from COVID-19. The V gene is TRBV11-3 and the J gene is TRBJ2-5, with a weak D call of TRBD1 (7 bases match). The DNA is as follows: TGTGCCAGCAGCCCAGGGGGAGGAGAGACCCAGTACTTC. Its product reads: CASSPGGGETQYF. The entire variable domain, with the stretches around the CDR3 drawn from the reference TRBV11-3 and TRBJ2-5 proteins, is EAGVVQSPRYKIIEKKQPVAFWCNPISGHNTLYWYLQNLGQGPELLIRYENEEAVDDSQLPKDRFSAERLKGVDSTLKIQPAELGDSAVYLCASSPGGGETQYFGPGTRLLVL.